The rows below give T cell receptor beta chains drawn from one sample of a study of regulatory T cells in long-lasting Graves disease. TCRdb itself ran the multiplex PCR reads through MiXCR, one entry per CDR3 protein. This sample carries 450,000 to 700,000 distinct CDR3 sequences, less than 15% of them seen once, and the ten largest clones take roughly 10%. The same data also contributed to another study, on T cells in Graves' hyperthyroidism and ophthalmopathy.

The specimen was peripheral blood mononuclear cells (PBMCs), collected at new diagnosis, from a patient treated with antithyroid drugs. These TCRs come from a young man with Graves disease. Both conserved end residues are part of each CDR3. A D gene is named only where the DNA matches it firmly. Some rows mark clone size as missing; the rest say once, few, many or name a class of expanded clone.

TRBV20-1	TRBJ2-3	many	TRBD2	CSVSLGLAGAADTQYF	TGCAGTGTTTCTCTTGGACTAGCGGGAGCAGCAGATACGCAGTATTTT
TRBV6-1	TRBJ1-6	few	NA	CASTGAVRGRVWSPLHF	TGTGCCAGCACCGGGGCCGTGAGAGGGAGGGTGTGGTCACCCCTCCACTTT
TRBV5-1	TRBJ1-3	once	NA	CASSLSFSSGNTIYF	TGCGCCAGCAGCTTGTCATTCAGCTCTGGAAACACCATATATTTT
TRBV7-8	TRBJ1-3	NA	NA	CASSLARVLSGNTIYF	TGTGCCAGCAGCTTAGCGCGAGTCCTCTCTGGAAACACCATATATTTT
TRBV11-2	TRBJ1-5	many	NA	CASSSDSGLGQPQHF	TGTGCCAGCAGCTCAGATTCAGGGTTGGGTCAGCCCCAGCATTTT
TRBV12-5	TRBJ1-2	many	TRBD1	CASGLGTGGVNYGYTF	TGTGCTAGTGGTTTGGGGACAGGGGGCGTTAACTATGGCTACACCTTC
TRBV5-1	TRBJ2-3	many	NA	CASKDGWSTDTQYF	TGCGCCAGCAAGGACGGATGGAGCACAGATACGCAGTATTTT
TRBV2	TRBJ2-7	NA	TRBD2	CASSEGRRELYEQYF	TGTGCCAGCAGTGAAGGACGGCGGGAGCTCTACGAGCAGTACTTC
TRBV18	TRBJ1-5	NA	NA	CASSQGQPSNQPQHF	TGTGCCAGCTCTCAAGGACAGCCTAGCAATCAGCCCCAGCATTTT
TRBV19	TRBJ1-6	many	NA	CASSFTRGFSSPLHF	TGTGCCAGTAGTTTTACCAGGGGATTCTCTTCACCCCTCCACTTT
TRBV10-3	TRBJ2-7	few	TRBD2	CAISGTSGSAVYEQYF	TGTGCCATCAGTGGGACTAGCGGGAGTGCGGTCTACGAGCAGTACTTC
TRBV19	TRBJ2-5	NA	NA	CASSTGDIQETQYF	TGTGCCAGTAGTACTGGAGACATCCAAGAGACCCAGTACTTC
TRBV12-3/TRBV12-4	TRBJ2-1	many	TRBD2	CASAMTWWTSGKRSEQFF	TGTGCCAGCGCTATGACATGGTGGACTAGCGGGAAGCGGTCTGAGCAGTTCTTC
TRBV7-8	TRBJ2-7	many	TRBD2	CASSLLAEQYF	TGTGCCAGCAGTTTACTAGCGGAGCAGTACTTC
TRBV2	TRBJ2-6	many	NA	CASSPDIGGANVLTF	TGTGCCAGCAGCCCGGACATCGGCGGGGCCAACGTCCTGACTTTC
TRBV10-3	TRBJ1-1	many	NA	CAIRGGTEAFF	TGTGCCATCAGGGGCGGAACTGAAGCTTTCTTT
TRBV20-1	TRBJ2-7	few	NA	CSAPKLSSEEQYF	TGCAGTGCTCCGAAACTATCTTCTGAAGAGCAGTACTTC
TRBV14	TRBJ2-2	many	NA	CASSPWGGELFF	TGTGCCAGCAGCCCGTGGGGCGGGGAGCTGTTTTTT
TRBV5-4	TRBJ1-4	NA	NA	CASSPDLEEEKLFF	TGTGCCAGCAGCCCCGACCTAGAAGAGGAAAAACTGTTTTTT
TRBV7-3	TRBJ2-3	few	NA	CASSYQGLGAKDTQYF	TGTGCCAGCAGTTACCAGGGACTTGGCGCTAAAGATACGCAGTATTTT
TRBV20-1	TRBJ1-1	many	TRBD1	CSALGQANTEAFF	TGCAGTGCCCTGGGACAGGCGAACACTGAAGCTTTCTTT
TRBV20-1	TRBJ1-1	many	TRBD1	CSARETGGRNTEAFF	TGCAGTGCTAGGGAAACAGGGGGCAGGAACACTGAAGCTTTCTTT
TRBV9	TRBJ2-7	NA	NA	CASSGEAAEQYF	TGTGCCAGCAGTGGGGAAGCTGCTGAGCAGTACTTC
TRBV20-1	TRBJ2-3	few	NA	CSGAGRYLTDTQYF	TGCAGTGGGGCCGGCAGGTACCTCACAGATACGCAGTATTTT
TRBV27	TRBJ2-1	NA	NA	CASSWKGGGINEQFF	TGTGCCAGCAGCTGGAAAGGGGGTGGTATCAATGAGCAGTTCTTC
TRBV9	TRBJ1-3	many	NA	CASSASGGTGNTIYF	TGTGCCAGCAGCGCGTCGGGCGGGACTGGAAACACCATATATTTT
TRBV27	TRBJ2-7	many	TRBD2	CASSLKREGPVGYF	TGTGCCAGCAGTTTAAAGCGGGAGGGCCCGGTGGGGTACTTC
TRBV19	TRBJ2-1	NA	NA	CASSIWAPSYNEQFF	TGTGCCAGTAGTATTTGGGCCCCCTCCTACAATGAGCAGTTCTTC
TRBV10-3	TRBJ2-6	many	NA	CAISESGGSGANVLTF	TGTGCCATCAGTGAGTCAGGGGGCTCTGGGGCCAACGTCCTGACTTTC
TRBV19	TRBJ1-5	few	TRBD1	CASSHRGGQPQHF	TGTGCCAGTAGTCACAGGGGCGGCCAGCCCCAGCATTTT
TRBV12-3/TRBV12-4	TRBJ1-1	many	NA	CASSLARASVFEAFF	TGTGCCAGCAGTTTAGCCCGGGCCTCGGTTTTTGAAGCTTTCTTT
TRBV27	TRBJ2-7	many	NA	CASSWGGSSYEQYF	TGTGCCAGCAGTTGGGGAGGCAGCTCCTACGAGCAGTACTTC
TRBV27	TRBJ2-1	many	TRBD2	CASSFPGGAYNEQFF	TGTGCCAGCAGTTTTCCCGGGGGGGCCTACAATGAGCAGTTCTTC
TRBV6-4	TRBJ2-3	NA	TRBD2	CASAASGTTDTQYF	TGTGCCAGCGCCGCTAGCGGGACCACAGATACGCAGTATTTT
TRBV5-1	TRBJ2-2	many	TRBD1	CASSQDRGNTGELFF	TGCGCCAGCAGCCAAGACAGGGGGAACACCGGGGAGCTGTTTTTT
TRBV5-1	TRBJ2-7	many	NA	CASGLTSHAEQYF	TGCGCCAGCGGCCTGACTAGTCACGCAGAGCAGTACTTC
TRBV20-1	TRBJ2-1	NA	NA	CSCFSGNEQFF	TGCAGTTGCTTTTCTGGGAATGAGCAGTTCTTC
TRBV2	TRBJ2-1	NA	TRBD2	CASSEGGGGGQFF	TGTGCCAGCAGTGAAGGGGGGGGGGGAGGGCAGTTCTTC
TRBV7-3	TRBJ2-3	many	NA	CASSAGLYVDTQYF	TGTGCCAGCAGCGCCGGACTGTACGTAGATACGCAGTATTTT
TRBV10-3	TRBJ2-1	many	NA	CAISGRAGPLYNEQFF	TGTGCCATCAGTGGTAGGGCGGGGCCTCTCTACAATGAGCAGTTCTTC
TRBV12-3/TRBV12-4	TRBJ1-1	many	NA	CASSFGWAANTEAFF	TGTGCCAGCAGTTTTGGTTGGGCGGCGAACACTGAAGCTTTCTTT
TRBV10-1	TRBJ1-5	many	NA	CASSGLVGGAQHF	TGCGCCAGCAGCGGTCTTGTGGGGGGAGCCCAGCATTTT
TRBV12-3/TRBV12-4	TRBJ2-7	few	NA	CASSSLAGTNYELYF	TGTGCCAGCAGTTCCCTCGCCGGGACGAACTACGAGCTGTACTTC
TRBV7-9	TRBJ1-4	NA	NA	CASSLGVANYEKLFF	TGTGCCAGCAGCTTAGGGGTCGCGAATTATGAAAAACTGTTTTTT
TRBV14	TRBJ2-7	many	NA	CASSQVPGHRGEQYF	TGTGCCAGCAGCCAAGTACCGGGTCACCGGGGCGAGCAGTACTTC
TRBV29-1	TRBJ1-2	many	NA	CSVEGGSLLDGYTF	TGCAGCGTTGAAGGCGGCAGCCTCTTGGATGGCTACACCTTC
TRBV5-1	TRBJ2-7	few	TRBD1	CASSFLTGSYEQYF	TGCGCCAGCAGCTTCTTGACAGGGTCCTACGAGCAGTACTTC
TRBV11-3	TRBJ2-1	many	TRBD2	CASSSGGSGRGNEQFF	TGTGCCAGCAGCTCCGGTGGTAGCGGGAGGGGCAATGAGCAGTTCTTC
TRBV4-1	TRBJ2-4	few	NA	CASSLHFLGASKNIQYF	TGCGCCAGCAGCCTACACTTCCTGGGGGCTTCCAAAAACATTCAGTACTTC
TRBV5-6	TRBJ2-5	NA	NA	CASSLGGLRETQYF	TGTGCCAGCAGCTTGGGAGGACTTCGGGAGACCCAGTACTTC
TRBV7-9	TRBJ2-7	many	NA	CASTPPGSYEQYF	TGTGCCAGCACCCCTCCGGGCTCCTACGAGCAGTACTTC
TRBV11-2	TRBJ2-7	many	NA	CASSFGTSYVSYEQYF	TGTGCCAGCAGCTTTGGCACAAGCTATGTCTCCTACGAGCAGTACTTC
TRBV6-5	TRBJ2-4	NA	NA	CASSSPGAKNIQYF	TGTGCCAGCAGTTCCCCTGGAGCCAAAAACATTCAGTACTTC
TRBV13	TRBJ2-7	NA	TRBD1	CASNGTGRTYEQYF	TGTGCCAGCAACGGGACAGGCCGGACCTACGAGCAGTACTTC
TRBV20-1	TRBJ2-5	many	TRBD1	CSARKGQGGQETQYF	TGCAGTGCTAGAAAAGGACAGGGAGGCCAAGAGACCCAGTACTTC
TRBV30	TRBJ2-2	many	TRBD1	CAWKRQGTTGELFF	TGTGCCTGGAAACGACAGGGGACGACCGGGGAGCTGTTTTTT
TRBV10-3	TRBJ2-1	many	NA	CAISEFQPGQGSYNEQFF	TGTGCCATCAGTGAGTTTCAACCGGGACAAGGCTCCTACAATGAGCAGTTCTTC